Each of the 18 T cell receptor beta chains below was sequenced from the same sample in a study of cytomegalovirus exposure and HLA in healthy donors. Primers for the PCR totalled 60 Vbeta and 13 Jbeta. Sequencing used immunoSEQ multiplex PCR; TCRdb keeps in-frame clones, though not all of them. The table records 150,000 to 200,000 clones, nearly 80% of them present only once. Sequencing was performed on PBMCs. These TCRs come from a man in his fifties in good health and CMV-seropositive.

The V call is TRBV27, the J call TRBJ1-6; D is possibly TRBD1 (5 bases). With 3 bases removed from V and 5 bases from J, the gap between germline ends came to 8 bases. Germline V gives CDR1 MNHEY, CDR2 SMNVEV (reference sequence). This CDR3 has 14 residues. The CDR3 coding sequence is TGTGCCAGCAGTTTGGAGGGGCATAATTCACCCCTCCACTTT. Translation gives CASSLEGHNSPLHF.

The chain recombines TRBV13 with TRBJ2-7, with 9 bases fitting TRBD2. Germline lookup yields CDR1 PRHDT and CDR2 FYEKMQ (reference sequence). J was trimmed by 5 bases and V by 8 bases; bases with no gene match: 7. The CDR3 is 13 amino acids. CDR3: CASSRGGRDEQYF. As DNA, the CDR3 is TGTGCCAGCTCGCGGGGGGGTAGAGACGAGCAGTACTTC.

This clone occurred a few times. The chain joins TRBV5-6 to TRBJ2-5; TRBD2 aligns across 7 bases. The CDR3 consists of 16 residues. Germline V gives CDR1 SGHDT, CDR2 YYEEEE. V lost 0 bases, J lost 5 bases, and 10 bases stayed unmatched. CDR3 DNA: TGTGCCAGCAGCTTGGCCGGGGGACTACGGGGGGAGACCCAGTACTTC. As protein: CASSLAGGLRGETQYF.

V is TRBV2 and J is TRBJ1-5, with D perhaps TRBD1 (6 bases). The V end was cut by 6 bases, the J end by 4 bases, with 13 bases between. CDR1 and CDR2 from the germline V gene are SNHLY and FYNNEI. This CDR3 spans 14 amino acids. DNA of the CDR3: TGTGCCAGCAGGGGCGACAGGAAGAATCAGCCCCAGCATTTT. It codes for CASRGDRKNQPQHF.

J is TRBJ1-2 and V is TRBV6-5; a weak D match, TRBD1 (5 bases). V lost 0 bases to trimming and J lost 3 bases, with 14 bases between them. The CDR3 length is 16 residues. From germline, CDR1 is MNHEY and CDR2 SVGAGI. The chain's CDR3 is CASSYSMQGAHYGYTF. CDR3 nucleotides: TGTGCCAGCAGTTACTCCATGCAGGGCGCGCACTATGGCTACACCTTC.

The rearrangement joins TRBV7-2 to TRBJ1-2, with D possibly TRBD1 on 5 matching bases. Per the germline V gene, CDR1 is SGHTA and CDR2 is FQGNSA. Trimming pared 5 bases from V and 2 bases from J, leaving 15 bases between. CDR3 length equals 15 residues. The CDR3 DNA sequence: TGTGCCAGCAGCCCCGGGGGAGGGGCCAACTATGGCTACACCTTC. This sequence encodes CASSPGGGANYGYTF.

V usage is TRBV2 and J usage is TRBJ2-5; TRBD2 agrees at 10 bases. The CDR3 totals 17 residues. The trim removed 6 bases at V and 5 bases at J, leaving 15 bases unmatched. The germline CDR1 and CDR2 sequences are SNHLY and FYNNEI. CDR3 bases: TGTGCCAGCAGGAGGGGACTAGCGTTTAGTATACAGGAGACCCAGTACTTC. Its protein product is CASRRGLAFSIQETQYF. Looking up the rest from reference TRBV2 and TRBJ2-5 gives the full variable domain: EPEVTQTPSHQVTQMGQEVILRCVPISNHLYFYWYRQILGQKVEFLVSFYNNEISEKSEIFDDQFSVERPDGSNFTLKIRSTKLEDSAMYFCASRRGLAFSIQETQYFGPGTRLLVL.

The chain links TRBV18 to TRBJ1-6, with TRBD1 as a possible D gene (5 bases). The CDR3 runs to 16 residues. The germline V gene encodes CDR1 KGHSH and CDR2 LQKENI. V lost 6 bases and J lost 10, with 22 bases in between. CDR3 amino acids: CASSPASQGASSPLHF. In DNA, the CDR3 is TGTGCCAGCTCGCCCGCTTCGCAGGGTGCATCGTCACCCCTCCACTTT. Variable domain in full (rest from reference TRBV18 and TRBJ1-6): NAGVMQNPRHLVRRRGQEARLRCSPMKGHSHVYWYRQLPEEGLKFMVYLQKENIIDESGMPKERFSAEFPKEGPSILRIQQVVRGDSAAYFCASSPASQGASSPLHFGNGTRLTVT.

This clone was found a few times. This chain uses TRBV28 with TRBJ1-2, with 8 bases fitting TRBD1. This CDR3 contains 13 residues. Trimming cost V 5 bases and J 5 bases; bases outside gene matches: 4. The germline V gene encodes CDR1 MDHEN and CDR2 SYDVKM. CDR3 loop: CASSPDRGYGYTF. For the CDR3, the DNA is TGTGCCAGCAGTCCCGACAGGGGTTATGGCTACACCTTC.

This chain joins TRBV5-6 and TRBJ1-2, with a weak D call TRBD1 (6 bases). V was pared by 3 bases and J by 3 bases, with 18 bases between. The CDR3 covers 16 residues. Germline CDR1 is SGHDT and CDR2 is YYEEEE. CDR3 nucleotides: TGTGCCAGCAGCTGGACGGGGGGGCGGATCGACTATGGCTACACCTTC. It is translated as CASSWTGGRIDYGYTF. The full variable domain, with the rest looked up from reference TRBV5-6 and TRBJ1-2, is DAGVTQSPTHLIKTRGQQVTLRCSPKSGHDTVSWYQQALGQGPQFIFQYYEEEERQRGNFPDRFSGHQFPNYSSELNVNALLLGDSALYLCASSWTGGRIDYGYTFGSGTRLTVV.

CDR3 DNA: TGTGCCAGCAGTTTGAGCGGGACCCATGGAAACACCATATATTTT. Translated, it gives CASSLSGTHGNTIYF. This rearrangement joins TRBV28 to TRBJ1-3; tentative D call: TRBD1 (5 bases). Germline loops: CDR1 MDHEN, CDR2 SYDVKM. This CDR3 has 15 amino acids. V lost 3 bases and J lost 3, with 12 bases in between.

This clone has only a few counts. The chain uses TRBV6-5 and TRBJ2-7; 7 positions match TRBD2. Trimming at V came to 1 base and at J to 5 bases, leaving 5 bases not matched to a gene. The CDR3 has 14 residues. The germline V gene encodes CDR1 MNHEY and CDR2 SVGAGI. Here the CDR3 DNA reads TGTGCCAGCAGTTACTGGTCGGGGGGAGACGAGCAGTACTTC. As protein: CASSYWSGGDEQYF.

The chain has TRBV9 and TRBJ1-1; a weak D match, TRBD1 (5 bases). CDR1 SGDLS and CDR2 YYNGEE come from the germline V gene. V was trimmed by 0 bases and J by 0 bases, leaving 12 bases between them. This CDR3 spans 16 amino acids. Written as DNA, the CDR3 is TGTGCCAGCAGCGTAGGGTTGGGCAGGGTGAACACTGAAGCTTTCTTT. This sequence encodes CASSVGLGRVNTEAFF. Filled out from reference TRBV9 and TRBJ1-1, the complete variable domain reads DSGVTQTPKHLITATGQRVTLRCSPRSGDLSVYWYQQSLDQGLQFLIQYYNGEERAKGNILERFSAQQFPDLHSELNLSSLELGDSALYFCASSVGLGRVNTEAFFGQGTRLTVV.

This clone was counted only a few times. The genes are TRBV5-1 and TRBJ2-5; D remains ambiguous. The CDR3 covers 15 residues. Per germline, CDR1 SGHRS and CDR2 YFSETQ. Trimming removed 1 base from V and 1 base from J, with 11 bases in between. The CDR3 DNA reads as TGCGCCAGCAGCTTGACAGCTCCTCCCCAAGAGACCCAGTACTTC. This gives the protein CASSLTAPPQETQYF.

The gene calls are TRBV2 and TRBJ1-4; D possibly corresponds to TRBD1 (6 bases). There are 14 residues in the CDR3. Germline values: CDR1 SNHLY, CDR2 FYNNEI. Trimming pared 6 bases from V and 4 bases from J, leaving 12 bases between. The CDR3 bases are TGTGCCAGCAGGGATACAGGGTTTAATGAAAAACTGTTTTTT. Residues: CASRDTGFNEKLFF.

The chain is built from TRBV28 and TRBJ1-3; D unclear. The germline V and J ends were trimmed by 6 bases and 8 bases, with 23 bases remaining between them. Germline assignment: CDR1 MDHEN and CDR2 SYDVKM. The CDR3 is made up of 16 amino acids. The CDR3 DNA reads TGTGCCAGCAGGTCGGTAGCGGATCCCAAGGCGGACACCATATATTTT. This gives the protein CASRSVADPKADTIYF.

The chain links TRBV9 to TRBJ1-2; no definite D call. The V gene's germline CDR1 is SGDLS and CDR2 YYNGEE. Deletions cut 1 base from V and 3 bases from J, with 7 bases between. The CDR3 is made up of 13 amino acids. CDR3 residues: CASSVSGDYGYTF. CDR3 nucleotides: TGTGCCAGCAGCGTATCCGGGGACTATGGCTACACCTTC. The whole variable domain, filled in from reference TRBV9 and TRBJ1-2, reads DSGVTQTPKHLITATGQRVTLRCSPRSGDLSVYWYQQSLDQGLQFLIQYYNGEERAKGNILERFSAQQFPDLHSELNLSSLELGDSALYFCASSVSGDYGYTFGSGTRLTVV.

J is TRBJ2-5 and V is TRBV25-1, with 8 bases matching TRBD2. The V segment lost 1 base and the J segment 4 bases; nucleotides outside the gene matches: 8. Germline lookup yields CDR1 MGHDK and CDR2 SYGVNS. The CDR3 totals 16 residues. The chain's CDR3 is CASSEWLGGGLETQYF. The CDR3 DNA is TGTGCCAGCAGTGAATGGCTTGGCGGGGGGCTAGAGACCCAGTACTTC.